Following are 20 T cell receptor beta chains from one sample sequenced in a study of T cells in Graves' hyperthyroidism and ophthalmopathy. TCR beta CDR3 sequences were amplified from RNA transcripts. RT-PCR in the first round (using the HTBI primer set) targeted the TCR CDR3. TCRdb called the multiplex PCR reads again in MiXCR, with one record for every CDR3 protein. The data hold about 590,000 distinct CDR3 sequences, with 15% to 18% observed a single time. Input material: blood. The source of these receptors is a woman younger than 45 with Graves' hyperthyroidism.

In this sample, this clonotype turned up a few times. A much larger clone sits a single nucleotide away, making a read error possible. This chain uses TRBV2 with TRBJ1-4; tentative D call: TRBD1 (6 bases). CDR1 is SNHLY, CDR2 FYNNEI, per germline. The CDR3 loop spans 15 amino acids. V was clipped by 5 bases and J by 6 bases, with 16 bases between them. The CDR3: CASSSDGGRYEKLFF. In DNA form, the CDR3 reads TGTGCCAGCAGTTCAGACGGGGGGCGTTATGAAAAACTGTTTTTT.

This clonotype was observed many times. V usage is TRBV10-3 and J usage is TRBJ1-1; D is unclear. The CDR3 is made up of 12 amino acids. Germline V gene lookup returns CDR1 ENHRY and CDR2 SYGVKD. Trimming stripped 3 bases from V and 0 bases from J, with 2 bases between. CDR3 amino acids: CAISDMNTEAFF. The DNA for the CDR3 is TGTGCCATCAGTGACATGAACACTGAAGCTTTCTTT.

This clonotype was observed at least ten times. The chain is built from TRBV20-1 and TRBJ2-7, with 9 bases that match TRBD2. CDR1 is DFQATT and CDR2 is SNEGSKA in the germline V gene (reference sequence). This CDR3 contains 18 residues. After removal of 0 bases from V and 5 bases from J, the junction contained 17 bases not matched to a gene. The CDR3 nucleotides are TGCAGTGCTAGAGAGGATCGGGGTCTGGTAGCGGGAGACCACGAGCAGTACTTC. This gives the protein CSAREDRGLVAGDHEQYF.

The rearrangement links TRBV11-2 to TRBJ2-3, with TRBD2 matching 11 bases. The CDR3 sequence is 16 residues long. Trimming cost V 3 bases and J 6 bases; bases outside gene matches: 8. Germline V gene lookup returns CDR1 SGHAT and CDR2 FQNNGV. The DNA for the CDR3 is TGTGCCAGCAGCTTGGAACTAGCGGGAGTGAGGGATACGCAGTATTTT. Its protein is CASSLELAGVRDTQYF.

V is TRBV6-1 and J is TRBJ2-6, with D possibly matching TRBD1 (5 bases). Germline assignment: CDR1 MNHNS and CDR2 SASEGT. V lost 6 bases and J lost 0, with 12 bases in between. This CDR3 is built from 16 residues. In DNA form, the CDR3 reads TGTGCCAGCAGCCCACAGGCCCTCTCTGGGGCCAACGTCCTGACTTTC. Translation: CASSPQALSGANVLTF.

On this clonotype: With a much larger clone just one base away, this may be a read error. The chain employs TRBV14 and TRBJ2-7, with D perhaps matching TRBD1 or TRBD2 (5 bases each). The germline gives CDR1 SGHDN, CDR2 FVKESK. The CDR3 runs to 13 residues. In nucleotides, the CDR3 is TGTGCCAGCCGCCAGCCGGGACGGTACGAGCAGTACTTC. The encoded protein is CASRQPGRYEQYF.

J is TRBJ1-2 and V is TRBV5-4; 12 nucleotides line up with TRBD1. The CDR3 runs 13 residues. The V gene's germline CDR1 is SGHNT and CDR2 YYREEE (reference sequence). The V segment lost 4 bases and the J segment 7 bases; nucleotides outside the gene matches: 2. The CDR3 DNA reads as TGTGCCAGCAGCGTGGGACAGGGGGCTGGCTACACCTTC. Protein: CASSVGQGAGYTF.

The V gene is TRBV29-1, the J gene TRBJ2-3, with 12 bases aligning to TRBD2. Germline lookup yields CDR1 SQVTM and CDR2 ANQGSEA. Trimming removed 4 bases from V and 2 bases from J; junction bases left unmatched: 4. CDR3 length: 15 amino acids. CDR3 region: CSVGLAGAYTDTQYF. Written as DNA, the CDR3 is TGCAGCGTTGGACTAGCGGGAGCTTACACAGATACGCAGTATTTT.

This rearrangement joins TRBV28 to TRBJ1-3; D perhaps matches TRBD1 (6 bases). From germline, CDR1 is MDHEN and CDR2 SYDVKM. CDR3 size: 15 residues. Trimming cost V 6 bases and J 0 bases, with 12 bases left between them. The DNA of the CDR3 is TGTGCCAGCAGACGGGACACCAACTCTGGAAACACCATATATTTT. Its translation: CASRRDTNSGNTIYF.

The rearrangement joins TRBV9 to TRBJ2-2; no firm D call. Between the trimmed V and J ends, which lost 1 base and 6 bases, there was a span of 10 bases. The CDR3 totals 14 residues. CDR1 and CDR2 from the germline V gene are SGDLS and YYNGEE. The CDR3 region has the DNA TGTGCCAGCAGCGTATTGTGGGGTGCCGGGGAGCTGTTTTTT. Translated, it gives CASSVLWGAGELFF.

Only a few counts were recorded for this clonotype. The chain has TRBV29-1 and TRBJ2-7; TRBD2 aligns across 12 bases. Germline CDR1 is SQVTM and CDR2 is ANQGSEA. The CDR3 length is 14 residues. Unmatched junction bases numbered 7, after V lost 7 bases and J lost 3 bases. The CDR3, as DNA: TGCAGCGGAAAGGAGACTAGCGGGAGCTACGAGCAGTACTTC. Translated, it gives CSGKETSGSYEQYF.

The CDR3 protein is CASSLGAQPQHF. The CDR3 bases are TGTGCCAGCAGCCTAGGGGCGCAGCCCCAGCATTTT. This chain connects TRBV7-9 to TRBJ1-5; perhaps TRBD1 as D (5 bases). Trimming stripped 5 bases from V and 7 bases from J, with 9 bases between. The length of the CDR3 is 12 residues. Germline CDR1 is SEHNR and CDR2 is FQNEAQ (reference sequence).

As concerns this clonotype: Possible read error: a much larger clone is one base away. Without the conserved terminal phenylalanine or tryptophan, this CDR3 likely stems from a read error. It is unclear where the CDR3 begins or ends on the DNA, so no DNA is shown, and the CDR3 is as TCRdb lists it. The CDR3 loop reads CASSVTGVEYL. The chain is built from TRBV7-8 and TRBJ2-5; the table calls TRBD1, which could not be checked here. From germline, CDR1 is SGHVS and CDR2 FQNEAQ. Both ends counted, the CDR3 spans 11 residues.

With respect to this clonotype: A read error may explain this, as a much larger clone is one base away. The CDR3 region has the DNA TGTGCCAGCAGTTACTCGCCGACGGAAGTGACCCAGTACTTC. Translated, it gives CASSYSPTEVTQYF. The chain is built from TRBV6-2 or TRBV6-3 and TRBJ2-5; no definite D call. The CDR3 consists of 14 residues. The germline V gene has CDR1 MNHEY and CDR2 SVGEGT. V was clipped by 0 bases and J by 7 bases, with 12 bases between them.

This clonotype was found a few times. J is TRBJ2-7 and V is TRBV3-1; TRBD2 aligns across 14 bases. The germline V gene has CDR1 LGHDT and CDR2 YNNKEL (reference sequence). There are 17 residues in the CDR3. V gave up 5 bases and J gave up 1 base; unmatched junction bases: 7. In DNA form, the CDR3 reads TGTGCCAGCAGCGAACGGACTAGCGGGAGGTTTTCCTACGAGCAGTACTTC. It is translated as CASSERTSGRFSYEQYF.

This clonotype was seen a few times. The V and J genes are TRBV6-4 and TRBJ1-1; D unresolved. CDR1 is MRHNA and CDR2 is SNTAGT in the germline V gene. The CDR3 has 14 amino acids. V lost 3 bases to trimming and J lost 10 bases, with 18 bases between them. The CDR3 reads CASSDNMRSWLAFF. The CDR3 DNA sequence: TGTGCCAGCAGTGATAATATGAGATCCTGGTTAGCTTTCTTT.

This clonotype was recorded at least ten times. The chain employs TRBV27 and TRBJ2-3; D call uncertain. CDR3 length: 16 residues. Germline CDR1 is MNHEY and CDR2 is SMNVEV (reference sequence). V lost 5 bases and J 3 bases, leaving 18 bases between the germline ends. CDR3 region: CASSLNSPRATDTQYF. In DNA, the CDR3 is TGTGCCAGCAGTCTGAACTCACCCCGGGCAACAGATACGCAGTATTTT.

The table lists this clonotype with many counts. The chain couples TRBV24-1 to TRBJ1-4; D remains ambiguous. V was clipped by 4 bases and J by 7 bases, with 12 bases between them. Germline V gives CDR1 KGHDR, CDR2 SFDVKD. The CDR3 has 14 residues. In DNA form, the CDR3 reads TGTGCCACCAGTGACGGTCAGATTCCTGAAAAACTGTTTTTT. This translates into CATSDGQIPEKLFF.

The rearrangement uses TRBV28 and TRBJ2-7, with a weak D call TRBD1 (5 bases). Germline CDR1 is MDHEN and CDR2 is SYDVKM. V lost 5 bases to trimming and J lost 5 bases, with 22 bases between them. The CDR3 extends over 16 amino acids. This chain's CDR3 is CASSRSPSGRAHEQYF. CDR3 DNA: TGTGCCAGCAGTCGATCCCCCTCGGGCAGGGCCCACGAGCAGTACTTC.

V and J are TRBV5-1 and TRBJ1-4; D perhaps matches TRBD1 (5 bases). The ends were cut back, 0 bases at V and 8 bases at J, with 11 bases in the middle. From germline, CDR1 is SGHRS and CDR2 YFSETQ. The CDR3 has 14 amino acids. In DNA form, the CDR3 reads TGCGCCAGCAGCTTGGACCGGGACCGGGAAAAACTGTTTTTT. Protein sequence: CASSLDRDREKLFF.